This TCR beta chain derives from a study of T cell repertoires in cytomegalovirus infection. The table lists this clonotype with a few counts. Its antigen is still unknown. Germline V CDR1 and CDR2: MDHEN, SYDVKM. CDR3 length equals 15 residues. Trimming pared 6 bases from V and 1 base from J, leaving 16 bases between. TCRdb used MiXCR to reprocess the reads, holding one entry per CDR3 protein. The table lists about 310,000 distinct CDR3 sequences, roughly 25% of them singletons. The chain joins TRBV28 to TRBJ2-7; D is perhaps TRBD1 (6 bases). The TCR sequence derives from a human donor in good health (CMV status not recorded). Some clones in this sample may be carry-over from other donors' samples. This sample comprised cultured PBMCs, obtained from culture after CMV antigen stimulation. The CDR3 reads CASRTRQAVSYEQYF. The CDR3, as DNA: TGTGCCAGCAGAACAAGACAGGCCGTGTCCTACGAGCAGTACTTC.